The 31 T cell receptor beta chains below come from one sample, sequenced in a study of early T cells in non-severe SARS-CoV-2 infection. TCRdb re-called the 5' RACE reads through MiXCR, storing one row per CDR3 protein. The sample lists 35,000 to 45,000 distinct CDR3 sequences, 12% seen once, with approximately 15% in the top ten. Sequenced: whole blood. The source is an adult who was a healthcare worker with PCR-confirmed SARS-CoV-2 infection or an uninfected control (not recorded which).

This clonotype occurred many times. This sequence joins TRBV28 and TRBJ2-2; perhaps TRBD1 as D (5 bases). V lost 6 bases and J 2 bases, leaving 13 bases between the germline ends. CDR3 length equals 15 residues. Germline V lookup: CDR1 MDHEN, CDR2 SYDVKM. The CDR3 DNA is TGTGCCAGCAGCTCCCATGGGGCTAACACCGGGGAGCTGTTTTTT. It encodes CASSSHGANTGELFF.

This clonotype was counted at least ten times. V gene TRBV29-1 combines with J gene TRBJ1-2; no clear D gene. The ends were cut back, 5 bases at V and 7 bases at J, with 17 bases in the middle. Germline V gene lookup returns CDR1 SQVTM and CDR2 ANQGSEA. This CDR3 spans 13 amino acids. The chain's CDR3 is CSVRLARVGGYTF. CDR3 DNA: TGCAGCGTTCGCTTGGCTAGGGTTGGTGGCTACACCTTC.

Written as DNA, the CDR3 is TGTGCCACCCGAAGCGGGATTAACTCCTACAATGAGCAGTTCTTC. Translating gives CATRSGINSYNEQFF. V usage is TRBV24-1 and J usage is TRBJ2-1, with 7 bases fitting TRBD2. Germline assignment: CDR1 KGHDR and CDR2 SFDVKD. J gave up 0 bases and V 9 bases, and 7 bases lay outside the gene matches. This CDR3 has 15 residues.

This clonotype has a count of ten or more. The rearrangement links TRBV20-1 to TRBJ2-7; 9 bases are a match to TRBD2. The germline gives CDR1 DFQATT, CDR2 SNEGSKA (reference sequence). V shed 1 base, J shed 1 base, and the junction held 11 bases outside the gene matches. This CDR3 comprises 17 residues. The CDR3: CSARGGLAGSPSYEQYF. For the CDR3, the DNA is TGCAGTGCTAGAGGAGGGCTAGCGGGGTCACCATCCTACGAGCAGTACTTC.

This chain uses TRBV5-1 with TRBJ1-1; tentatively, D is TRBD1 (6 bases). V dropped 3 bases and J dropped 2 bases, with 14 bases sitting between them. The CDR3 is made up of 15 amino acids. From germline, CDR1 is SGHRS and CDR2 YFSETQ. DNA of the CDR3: TGCGCCAGCAGCTCGGCCGGGACACTAAACACTGAAGCTTTCTTT. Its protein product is CASSSAGTLNTEAFF.

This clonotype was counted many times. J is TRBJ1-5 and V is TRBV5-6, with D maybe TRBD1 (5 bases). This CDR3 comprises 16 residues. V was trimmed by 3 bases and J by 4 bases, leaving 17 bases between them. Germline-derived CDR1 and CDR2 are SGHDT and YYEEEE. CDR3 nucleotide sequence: TGTGCCAGCAGCTCCCGGTTGGGGCAGGGTAATCAGCCCCAGCATTTT. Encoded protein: CASSSRLGQGNQPQHF.

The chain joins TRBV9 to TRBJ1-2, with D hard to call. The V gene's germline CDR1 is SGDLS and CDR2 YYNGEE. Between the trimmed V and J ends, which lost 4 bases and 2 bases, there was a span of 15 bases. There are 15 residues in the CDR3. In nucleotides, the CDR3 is TGTGCCAGCAGCCTCACTTTGGGCAGAAACTATGGCTACACCTTC. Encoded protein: CASSLTLGRNYGYTF.

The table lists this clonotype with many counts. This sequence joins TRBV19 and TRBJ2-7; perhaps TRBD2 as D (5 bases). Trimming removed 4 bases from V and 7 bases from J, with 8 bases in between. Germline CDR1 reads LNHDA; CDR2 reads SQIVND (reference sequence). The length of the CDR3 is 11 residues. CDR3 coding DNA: TGTGCCAGTAGTACCCAGCGGGAGCAGTACTTC. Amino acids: CASSTQREQYF.

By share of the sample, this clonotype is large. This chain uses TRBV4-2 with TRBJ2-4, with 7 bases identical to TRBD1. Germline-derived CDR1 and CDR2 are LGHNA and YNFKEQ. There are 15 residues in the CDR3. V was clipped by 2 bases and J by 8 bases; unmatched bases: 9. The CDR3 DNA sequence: TGTGCCAGCAGCCAAATATTACAGGGGAGAGACATTCAGTACTTC. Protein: CASSQILQGRDIQYF.

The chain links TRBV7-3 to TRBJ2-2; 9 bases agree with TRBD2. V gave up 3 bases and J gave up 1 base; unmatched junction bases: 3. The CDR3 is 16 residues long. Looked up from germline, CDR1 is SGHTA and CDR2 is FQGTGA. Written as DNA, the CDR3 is TGTGCCAGCAGCTTTATAGCGGGAGAGAACACCGGGGAGCTGTTTTTT. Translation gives CASSFIAGENTGELFF. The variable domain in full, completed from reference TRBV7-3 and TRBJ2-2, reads GAGVSQTPSNKVTEKGKYVELRCDPISGHTALYWYRQSLGQGPEFLIYFQGTGAADDSGLPNDRFFAVRPEGSVSTLKIQRTERGDSAVYLCASSFIAGENTGELFFGEGSRLTVL.

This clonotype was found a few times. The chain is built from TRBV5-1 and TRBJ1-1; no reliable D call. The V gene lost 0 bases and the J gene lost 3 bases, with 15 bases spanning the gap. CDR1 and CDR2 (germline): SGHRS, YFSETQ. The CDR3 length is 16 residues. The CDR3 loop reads CASSLDRGSLDTEAFF. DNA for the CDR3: TGCGCCAGCAGCTTGGACCGGGGTTCATTGGACACTGAAGCTTTCTTT.

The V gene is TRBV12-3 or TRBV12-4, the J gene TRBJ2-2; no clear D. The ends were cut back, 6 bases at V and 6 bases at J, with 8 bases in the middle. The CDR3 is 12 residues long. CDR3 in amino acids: CASSHRAGELFF. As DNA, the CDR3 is TGTGCCAGCAGCCACCGCGCCGGGGAGCTGTTTTTT.

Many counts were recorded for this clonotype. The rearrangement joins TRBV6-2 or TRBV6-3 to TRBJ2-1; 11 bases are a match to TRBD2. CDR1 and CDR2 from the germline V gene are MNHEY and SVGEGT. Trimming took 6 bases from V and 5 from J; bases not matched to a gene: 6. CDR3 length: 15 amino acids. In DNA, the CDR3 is TGTGCCAGCAGCCCGGGACTAGCGGCCAACAATGAGCAGTTCTTC. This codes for CASSPGLAANNEQFF.

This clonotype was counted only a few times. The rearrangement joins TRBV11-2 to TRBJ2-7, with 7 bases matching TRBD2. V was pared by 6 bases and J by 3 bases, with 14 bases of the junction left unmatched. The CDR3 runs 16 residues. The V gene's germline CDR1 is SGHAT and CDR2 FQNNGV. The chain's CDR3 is CASRPIAGPAGYEQYF. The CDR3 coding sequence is TGTGCCAGCAGGCCTATAGCGGGCCCCGCGGGCTACGAGCAGTACTTC.

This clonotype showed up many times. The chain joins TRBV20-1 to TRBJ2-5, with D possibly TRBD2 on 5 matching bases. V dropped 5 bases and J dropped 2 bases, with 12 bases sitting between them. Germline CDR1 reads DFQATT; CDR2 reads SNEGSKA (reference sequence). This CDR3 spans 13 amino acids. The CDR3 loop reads CSAGPGIQETQYF. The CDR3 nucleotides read TGCAGTGCTGGGCCGGGGATACAAGAGACCCAGTACTTC.

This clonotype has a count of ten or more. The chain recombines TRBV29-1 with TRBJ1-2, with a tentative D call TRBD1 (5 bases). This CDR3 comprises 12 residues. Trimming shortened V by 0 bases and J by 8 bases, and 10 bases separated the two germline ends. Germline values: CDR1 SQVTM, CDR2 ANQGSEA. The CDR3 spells CSVEEGREGYTF. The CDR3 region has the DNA TGCAGCGTTGAAGAGGGCAGGGAGGGCTACACCTTC.

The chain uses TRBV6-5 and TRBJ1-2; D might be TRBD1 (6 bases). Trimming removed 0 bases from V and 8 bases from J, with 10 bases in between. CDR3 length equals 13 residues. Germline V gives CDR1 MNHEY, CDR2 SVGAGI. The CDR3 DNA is TGTGCCAGCAGTTACTCGGCCCAGGGGGGCTACACCTTC. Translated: CASSYSAQGGYTF.

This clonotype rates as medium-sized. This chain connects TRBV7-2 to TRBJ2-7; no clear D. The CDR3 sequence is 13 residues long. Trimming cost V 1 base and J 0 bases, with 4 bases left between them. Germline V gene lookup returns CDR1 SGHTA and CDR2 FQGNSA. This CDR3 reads CASSLGVSYEQYF. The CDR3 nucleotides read TGTGCCAGCAGCTTAGGGGTCTCCTACGAGCAGTACTTC.

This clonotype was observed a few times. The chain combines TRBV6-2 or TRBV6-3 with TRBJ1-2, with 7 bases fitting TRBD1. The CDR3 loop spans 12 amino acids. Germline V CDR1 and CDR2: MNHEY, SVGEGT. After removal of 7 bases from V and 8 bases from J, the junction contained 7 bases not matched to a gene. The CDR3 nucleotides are TGTGCCAGCACCAGGACAGGCAACGGCTACACCTTC. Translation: CASTRTGNGYTF.

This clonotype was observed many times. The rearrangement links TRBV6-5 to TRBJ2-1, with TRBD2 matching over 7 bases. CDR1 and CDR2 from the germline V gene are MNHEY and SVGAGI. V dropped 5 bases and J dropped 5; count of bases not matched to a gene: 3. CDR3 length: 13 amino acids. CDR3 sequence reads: CASSRAGNNEQFF. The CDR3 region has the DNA TGTGCCAGCAGTCGAGCGGGGAACAATGAGCAGTTCTTC.

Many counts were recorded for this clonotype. CDR3 region: CASSMRTSGRRDEQFF. The CDR3 DNA sequence: TGTGCCAGTAGTATGCGGACTAGCGGGAGACGAGATGAGCAGTTCTTC. The V call is TRBV19, the J call TRBJ2-1, with 13 bases lining up with TRBD2. This CDR3 has 16 amino acids. The trim removed 3 bases at V and 8 bases at J, leaving 7 bases unmatched. Per the germline V gene, CDR1 is LNHDA and CDR2 is SQIVND (reference sequence). Variable domain in full (rest from reference TRBV19 and TRBJ2-1): DGGITQSPKYLFRKEGQNVTLSCEQNLNHDAMYWYRQDPGQGLRLIYYSQIVNDFQKGDIAEGYSVSREKKESFPLTVTSAQKNPTAFYLCASSMRTSGRRDEQFFGPGTRLTVL.

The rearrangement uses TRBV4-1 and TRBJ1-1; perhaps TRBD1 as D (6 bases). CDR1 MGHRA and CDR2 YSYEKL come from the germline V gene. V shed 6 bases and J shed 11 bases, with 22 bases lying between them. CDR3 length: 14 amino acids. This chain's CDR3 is CASRSFRGQGGAFF. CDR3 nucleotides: TGCGCCAGCAGGTCGTTCCGGGGGCAGGGAGGGGCTTTCTTT.

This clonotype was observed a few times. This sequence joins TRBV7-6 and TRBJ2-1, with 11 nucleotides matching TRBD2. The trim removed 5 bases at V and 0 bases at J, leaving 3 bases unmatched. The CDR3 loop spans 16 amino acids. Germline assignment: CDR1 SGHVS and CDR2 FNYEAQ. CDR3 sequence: CASSKGLAGSYNEQFF. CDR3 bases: TGTGCCAGCAGCAAAGGACTAGCGGGCTCCTACAATGAGCAGTTCTTC.

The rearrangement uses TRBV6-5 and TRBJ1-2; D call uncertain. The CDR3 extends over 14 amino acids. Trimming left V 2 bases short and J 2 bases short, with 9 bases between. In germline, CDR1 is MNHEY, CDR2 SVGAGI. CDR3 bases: TGTGCCAGCAGTTACCAGAATCCAAACTATGGCTACACCTTC. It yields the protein CASSYQNPNYGYTF.

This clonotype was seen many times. In DNA, the CDR3 is TGTGCCAGTAGTATTGGAGTGGATTTCTCCGGGGAGCTGTTTTTT. Amino acid sequence: CASSIGVDFSGELFF. This rearrangement joins TRBV19 to TRBJ2-2; no definite D call. CDR3 length equals 15 residues. Per the germline V gene, CDR1 is LNHDA and CDR2 is SQIVND (reference sequence). The V and J ends lost 3 bases and 6 bases respectively, with 14 bases between them.

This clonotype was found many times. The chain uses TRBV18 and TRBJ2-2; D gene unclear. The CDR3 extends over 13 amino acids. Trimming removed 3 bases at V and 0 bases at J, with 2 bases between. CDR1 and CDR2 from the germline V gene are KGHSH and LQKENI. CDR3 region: CASSPPNTGELFF. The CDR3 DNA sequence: TGTGCCAGCTCACCTCCGAACACCGGGGAGCTGTTTTTT.

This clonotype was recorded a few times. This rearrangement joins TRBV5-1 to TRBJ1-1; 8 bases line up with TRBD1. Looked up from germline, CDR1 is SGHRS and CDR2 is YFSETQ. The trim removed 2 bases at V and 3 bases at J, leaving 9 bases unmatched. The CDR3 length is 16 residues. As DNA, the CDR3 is TGCGCCAGCAGCTTTCCCAAGACAGGGGCGGACACTGAAGCTTTCTTT. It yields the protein CASSFPKTGADTEAFF.

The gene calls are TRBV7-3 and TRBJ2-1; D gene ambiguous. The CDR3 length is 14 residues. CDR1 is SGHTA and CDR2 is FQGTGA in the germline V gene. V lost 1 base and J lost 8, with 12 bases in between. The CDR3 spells CASSLSSTSDEQFF. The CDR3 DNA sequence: TGTGCCAGCAGCTTAAGTTCTACGTCTGATGAGCAGTTCTTC.

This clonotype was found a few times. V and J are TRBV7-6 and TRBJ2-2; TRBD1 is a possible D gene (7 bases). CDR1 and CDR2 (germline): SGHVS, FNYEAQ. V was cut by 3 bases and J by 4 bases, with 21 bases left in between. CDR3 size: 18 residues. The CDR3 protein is CASSFQLAGGRGTGELFF. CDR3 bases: TGTGCCAGCAGCTTCCAATTAGCAGGGGGGCGTGGCACCGGGGAGCTGTTTTTT. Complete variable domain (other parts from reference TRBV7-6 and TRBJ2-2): GAGVSQSPRYKVTKRGQDVALRCDPISGHVSLYWYRQALGQGPEFLTYFNYEAQQDKSGLPNDRFSAERPEGSISTLTIQRTEQRDSAMYRCASSFQLAGGRGTGELFFGEGSRLTVL.

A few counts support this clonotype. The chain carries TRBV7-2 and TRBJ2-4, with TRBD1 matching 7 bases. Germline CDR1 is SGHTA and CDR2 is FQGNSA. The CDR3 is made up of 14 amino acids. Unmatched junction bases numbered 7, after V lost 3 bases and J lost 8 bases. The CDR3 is CASSLTGMGDIQYF. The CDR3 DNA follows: TGTGCCAGCAGCTTGACAGGGATGGGTGACATTCAGTACTTC.

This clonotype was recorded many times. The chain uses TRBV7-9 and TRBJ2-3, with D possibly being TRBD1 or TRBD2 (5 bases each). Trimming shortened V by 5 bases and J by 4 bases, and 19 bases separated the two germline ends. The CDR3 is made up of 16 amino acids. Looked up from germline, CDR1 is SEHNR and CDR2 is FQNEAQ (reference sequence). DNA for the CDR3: TGTGCCAGCAGCAAAGCCGGGACCCCCACGGCAGATACGCAGTATTTT. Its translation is CASSKAGTPTADTQYF. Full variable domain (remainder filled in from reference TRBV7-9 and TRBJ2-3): DTGVSQNPRHKITKRGQNVTFRCDPISEHNRLYWYRQTLGQGPEFLTYFQNEAQLEKSRLLSDRFSAERPKGSFSTLEIQRTEQGDSAMYLCASSKAGTPTADTQYFGPGTRLTVL.